These 10 T cell receptor beta chains were all obtained from the same sample, sequenced in a study of blood T cell repertoires in COVID-19. Clones were sequenced by immunoSEQ multiplex PCR, and TCRdb holds only the in-frame ones, with some missing. The sample records roughly 100,000 clones, approximately 78% being singletons. Sequences were obtained from peripheral blood. All receptors derive from a woman of 80 years or more with acute or convalescent COVID-19.

J is TRBJ2-2 and V is TRBV5-1, with D perhaps matching TRBD2 (6 bases). Deletions cut 2 bases from V and 0 bases from J, with 11 bases between. Germline V gene lookup returns CDR1 SGHRS and CDR2 YFSETQ. The CDR3 is 16 amino acids. In DNA form, the CDR3 reads TGCGCCAGCAGCTTCATTCTAGCGACGAACACCGGGGAGCTGTTTTTT. Translated: CASSFILATNTGELFF. Based on the CDR3 plus reference TRBV5-1 and TRBJ2-2, the full variable domain is KAGVTQTPRYLIKTRGQQVTLSCSPISGHRSVSWYQQTPGQGLQFLFEYFSETQRNKGNFPGRFSGRQFSNSRSEMNVSTLELGDSALYLCASSFILATNTGELFFGEGSRLTVL.

The V call is TRBV10-3, the J call TRBJ2-7, with 9 bases fitting TRBD2. The V gene end was trimmed by 0 bases and the J gene end by 4 bases; junction bases not matched to a gene: 7. Germline-derived CDR1 and CDR2 are ENHRY and SYGVKD. This CDR3 has 16 residues. CDR3 sequence: CAISESASGRSYEQYV. The DNA of the CDR3 is TGTGCCATCAGTGAGTCAGCCAGCGGGAGGTCTTACGAGCAGTACGTC.

This chain uses TRBV7-8 with TRBJ1-2; a weak D match, TRBD1 (6 bases). CDR1 is SGHVS and CDR2 is FQNEAQ in the germline V gene. The CDR3 extends over 13 amino acids. The V end was cut by 4 bases, the J end by 7 bases, with 13 bases between. The CDR3 reads CASSSTGSGGYTF. The CDR3 nucleotides read TGTGCCAGCAGCTCTACAGGGAGCGGTGGCTACACCTTC.

The chain combines TRBV27 with TRBJ2-2; D perhaps matches TRBD2 (5 bases). There are 14 residues in the CDR3. Trimming cost V 3 bases and J 3 bases, with 8 bases left between them. Germline CDR1 MNHEY, CDR2 SMNVEV (reference sequence). CDR3 in DNA: TGTGCCAGCAGTTTTTGGACTTACACCGGGGAGCTGTTTTTT. Protein product: CASSFWTYTGELFF.

The CDR3 here is CASSLGPWNTGELFF. CDR3 in DNA: TGCGCCAGCAGCTTGGGGCCCTGGAACACCGGGGAGCTGTTTTTT. J is TRBJ2-2 and V is TRBV5-1; D uncertain. CDR3 length: 15 residues. V was clipped by 0 bases and J by 1 base, with 7 bases between them. Germline CDR1 and CDR2: SGHRS and YFSETQ. The full variable domain, with the rest looked up from reference TRBV5-1 and TRBJ2-2, is KAGVTQTPRYLIKTRGQQVTLSCSPISGHRSVSWYQQTPGQGLQFLFEYFSETQRNKGNFPGRFSGRQFSNSRSEMNVSTLELGDSALYLCASSLGPWNTGELFFGEGSRLTVL.

The chain uses TRBV24-1 and TRBJ1-5, with 10 bases lining up with TRBD1. V was pared by 4 bases and J by 3 bases, with 11 bases of the junction left unmatched. This CDR3 contains 18 residues. In germline, CDR1 is KGHDR, CDR2 SFDVKD. The CDR3 DNA reads TGTGCCACCAGTGACACACGACAGGGGGCCGGTAACAATCAGCCCCAGCATTTT. This translates into CATSDTRQGAGNNQPQHF.

This clone is large. This sequence joins TRBV6-2 or TRBV6-3 and TRBJ1-2, with a possible D match to TRBD1 (6 bases). V was cut by 5 bases and J by 1 base, with 8 bases left in between. The CDR3 extends over 13 amino acids. Germline V gene sequence: CDR1 MNHEY, CDR2 SVGEGT. CDR3 amino acids: CASSPGHNYGYTF. The CDR3 DNA is TGTGCCAGCAGTCCGGGACATAACTATGGCTACACCTTC.

V is TRBV28 and J is TRBJ2-7; tentatively, D is TRBD1 (5 bases). CDR1 is MDHEN, CDR2 SYDVKM, per germline. CDR3 length: 12 residues. V was clipped by 5 bases and J by 5 bases, with 10 bases between them. The CDR3 loop reads CASSVGHHEQYF. CDR3 coding DNA: TGTGCCAGCAGTGTAGGACACCACGAGCAGTACTTC.

The sample holds a few counts of this clone. The rearrangement uses TRBV2 and TRBJ2-5, with TRBD2 identical over 11 bases. In germline, CDR1 is SNHLY, CDR2 FYNNEI. With 4 bases clipped from V and 0 bases from J, the junction kept 4 bases outside the gene matches. CDR3 size: 16 residues. This chain's CDR3 is CASSVPTSGNQETQYF. The CDR3 DNA sequence: TGTGCCAGCAGTGTTCCGACTAGCGGGAACCAAGAGACCCAGTACTTC.

The CDR3 is CASSSNSGGHYNEQFF. The CDR3 DNA reads as TGCGCCAGCAGCTCCAATAGCGGGGGGCACTACAATGAGCAGTTCTTC. The chain has TRBV5-1 and TRBJ2-1; 10 bases align to TRBD2. V dropped 3 bases and J dropped 3; count of bases not matched to a gene: 6. Germline V gene lookup returns CDR1 SGHRS and CDR2 YFSETQ. The CDR3 is 16 residues long.